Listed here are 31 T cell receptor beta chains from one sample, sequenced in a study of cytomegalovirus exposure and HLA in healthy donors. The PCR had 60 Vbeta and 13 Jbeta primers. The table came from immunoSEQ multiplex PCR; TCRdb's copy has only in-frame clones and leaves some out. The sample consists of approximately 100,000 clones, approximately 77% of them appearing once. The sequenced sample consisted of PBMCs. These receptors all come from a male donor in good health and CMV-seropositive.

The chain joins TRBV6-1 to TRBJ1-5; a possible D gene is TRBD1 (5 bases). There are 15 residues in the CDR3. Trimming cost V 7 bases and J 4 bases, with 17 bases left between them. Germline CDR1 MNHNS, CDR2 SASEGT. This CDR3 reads CASTPLRAGNQPQHF. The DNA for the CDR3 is TGTGCCAGCACTCCCCTCCGGGCAGGGAATCAGCCCCAGCATTTT.

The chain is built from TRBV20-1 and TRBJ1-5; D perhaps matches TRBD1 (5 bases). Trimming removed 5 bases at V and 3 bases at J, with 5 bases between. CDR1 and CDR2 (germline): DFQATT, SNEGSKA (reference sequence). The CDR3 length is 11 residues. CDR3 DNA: TGCAGTGCTGGACACAATCAGCCCCAGCATTTT. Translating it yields CSAGHNQPQHF.

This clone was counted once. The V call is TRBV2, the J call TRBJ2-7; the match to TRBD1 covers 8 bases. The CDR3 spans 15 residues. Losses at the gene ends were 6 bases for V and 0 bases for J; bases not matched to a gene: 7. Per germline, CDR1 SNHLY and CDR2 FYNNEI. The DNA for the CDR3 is TGTGCCAGCAGGGGAGACAGGGGACCCTCCTACGAGCAGTACTTC. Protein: CASRGDRGPSYEQYF.

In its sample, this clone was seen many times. The CDR3 loop reads CASSFSGNTEAFF. The DNA of the CDR3 is TGCGCCAGCAGCTTTAGTGGGAACACTGAAGCTTTCTTT. The chain joins TRBV5-1 to TRBJ1-1; D not resolved. The length of the CDR3 is 13 residues. CDR1 is SGHRS and CDR2 is YFSETQ in the germline V gene. Trimming took off 2 bases at V and 1 base at J, with 6 bases between the two ends.

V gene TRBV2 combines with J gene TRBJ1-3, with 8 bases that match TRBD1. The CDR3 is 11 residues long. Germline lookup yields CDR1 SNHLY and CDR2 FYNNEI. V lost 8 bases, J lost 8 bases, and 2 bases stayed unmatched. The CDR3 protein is CASLTGDTIYF. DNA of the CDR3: TGTGCCAGCCTGACAGGGGACACCATATATTTT.

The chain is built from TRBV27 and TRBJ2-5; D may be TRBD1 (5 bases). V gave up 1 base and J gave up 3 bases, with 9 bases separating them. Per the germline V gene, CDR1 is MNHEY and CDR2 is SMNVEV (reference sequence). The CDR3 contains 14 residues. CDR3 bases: TGTGCCAGCAGTTTATGGGCAGGGAAAGAGACCCAGTACTTC. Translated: CASSLWAGKETQYF.

The CDR3 loop is CASSPRRAGGAGYTF. For the CDR3, the DNA is TGTGCCAGCAGCCCCCGTAGAGCAGGGGGCGCAGGCTACACCTTC. V is TRBV5-6 and J is TRBJ1-2; 8 bases line up with TRBD1. The CDR3 runs 15 residues. Germline CDR1 SGHDT, CDR2 YYEEEE. V dropped 4 bases and J dropped 8; count of bases not matched to a gene: 13.

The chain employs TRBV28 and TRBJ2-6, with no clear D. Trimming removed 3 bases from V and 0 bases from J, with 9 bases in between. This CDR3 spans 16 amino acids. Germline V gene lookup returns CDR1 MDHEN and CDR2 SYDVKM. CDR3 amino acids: CASSFPTGSGANVLTF. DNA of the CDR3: TGTGCCAGCAGTTTCCCCACGGGCTCTGGGGCCAACGTCCTGACTTTC.

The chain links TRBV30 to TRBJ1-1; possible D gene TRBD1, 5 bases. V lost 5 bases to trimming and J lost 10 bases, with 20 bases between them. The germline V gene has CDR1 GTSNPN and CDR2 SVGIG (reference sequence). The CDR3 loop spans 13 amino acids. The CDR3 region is CAWAGTSSGLAFF. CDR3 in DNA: TGTGCCTGGGCCGGGACTTCCTCGGGGCTAGCTTTCTTT.

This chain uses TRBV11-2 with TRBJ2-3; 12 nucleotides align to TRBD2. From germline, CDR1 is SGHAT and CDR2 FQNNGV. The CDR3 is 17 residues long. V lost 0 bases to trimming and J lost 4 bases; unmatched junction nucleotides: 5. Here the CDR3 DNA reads TGTGCCAGCAGCTTAGAATCTCTAGCGGGGGGGCCAGATACGCAGTATTTT. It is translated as CASSLESLAGGPDTQYF.

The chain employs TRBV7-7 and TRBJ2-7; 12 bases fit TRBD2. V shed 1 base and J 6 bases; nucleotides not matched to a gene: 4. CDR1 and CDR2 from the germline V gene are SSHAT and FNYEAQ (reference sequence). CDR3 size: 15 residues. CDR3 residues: CASSLVAGLAGEQYF. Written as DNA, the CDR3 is TGTGCCAGCAGCTTAGTTGCGGGACTAGCGGGCGAGCAGTACTTC.

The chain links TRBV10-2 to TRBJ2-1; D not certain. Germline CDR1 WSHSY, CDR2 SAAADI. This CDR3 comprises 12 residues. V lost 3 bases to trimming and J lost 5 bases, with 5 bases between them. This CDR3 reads CASSEQNNEQFF. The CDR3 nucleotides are TGCGCCAGCAGTGAACAGAACAATGAGCAGTTCTTC.

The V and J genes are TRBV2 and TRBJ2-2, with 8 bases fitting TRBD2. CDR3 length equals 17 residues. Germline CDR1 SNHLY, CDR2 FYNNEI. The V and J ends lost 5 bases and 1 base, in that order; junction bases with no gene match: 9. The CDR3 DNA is TGTGCCAGCAGTCGATTGGGGACTAGTTTGAACACCGGGGAGCTGTTTTTT. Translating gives CASSRLGTSLNTGELFF. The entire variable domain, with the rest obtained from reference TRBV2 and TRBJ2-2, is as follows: EPEVTQTPSHQVTQMGQEVILRCVPISNHLYFYWYRQILGQKVEFLVSFYNNEISEKSEIFDDQFSVERPDGSNFTLKIRSTKLEDSAMYFCASSRLGTSLNTGELFFGEGSRLTVL.

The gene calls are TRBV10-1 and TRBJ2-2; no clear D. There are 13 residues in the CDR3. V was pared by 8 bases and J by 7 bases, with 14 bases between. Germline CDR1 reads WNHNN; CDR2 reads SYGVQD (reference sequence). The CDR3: CASGPWAGGELFF. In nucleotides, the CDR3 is TGCGCCAGCGGCCCGTGGGCTGGCGGGGAGCTGTTTTTT.

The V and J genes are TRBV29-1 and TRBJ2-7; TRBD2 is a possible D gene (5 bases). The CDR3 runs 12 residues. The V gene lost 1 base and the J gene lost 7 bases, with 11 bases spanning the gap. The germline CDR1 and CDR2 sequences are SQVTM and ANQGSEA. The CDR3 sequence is CSVEGPGEEQYF. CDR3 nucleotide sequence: TGCAGCGTTGAAGGGCCCGGGGAGGAGCAGTACTTC.

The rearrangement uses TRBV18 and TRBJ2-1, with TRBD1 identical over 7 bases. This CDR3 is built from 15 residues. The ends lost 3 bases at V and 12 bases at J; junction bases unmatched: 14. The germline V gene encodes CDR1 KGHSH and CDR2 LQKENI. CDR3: CASSPSTTTGRTQFF. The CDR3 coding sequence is TGTGCCAGCTCACCCTCGACAACGACAGGGCGTACGCAGTTCTTC.

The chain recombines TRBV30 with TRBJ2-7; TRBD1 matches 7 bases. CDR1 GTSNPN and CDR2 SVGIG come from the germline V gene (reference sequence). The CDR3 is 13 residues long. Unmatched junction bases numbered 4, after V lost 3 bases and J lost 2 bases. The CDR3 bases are TGTGCCTGGAGCAGGGACAGTGCCTACGAGCAGTACTTC. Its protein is CAWSRDSAYEQYF.

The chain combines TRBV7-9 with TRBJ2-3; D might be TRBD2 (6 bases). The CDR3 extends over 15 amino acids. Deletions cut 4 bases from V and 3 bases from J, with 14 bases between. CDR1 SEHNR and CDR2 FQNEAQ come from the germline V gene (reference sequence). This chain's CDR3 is CASSSTGVVTDTQYF. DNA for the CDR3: TGTGCCAGCAGCTCCACGGGGGTTGTTACAGATACGCAGTATTTT.

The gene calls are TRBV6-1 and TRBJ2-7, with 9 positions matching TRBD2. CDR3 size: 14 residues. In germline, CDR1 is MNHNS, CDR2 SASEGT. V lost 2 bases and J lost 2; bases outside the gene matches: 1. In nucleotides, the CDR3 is TGTGCCAGCAGTGAACTAGCGGGGCCCTACGAGCAGTACTTC. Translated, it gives CASSELAGPYEQYF.

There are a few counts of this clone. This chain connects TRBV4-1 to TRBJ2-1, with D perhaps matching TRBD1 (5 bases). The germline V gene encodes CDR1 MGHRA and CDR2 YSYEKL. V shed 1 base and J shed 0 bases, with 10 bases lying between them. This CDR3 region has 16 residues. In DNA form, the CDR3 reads TGCGCCAGCAGCCAAGTGGACATCCTCTCCTACAATGAGCAGTTCTTC. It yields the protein CASSQVDILSYNEQFF.

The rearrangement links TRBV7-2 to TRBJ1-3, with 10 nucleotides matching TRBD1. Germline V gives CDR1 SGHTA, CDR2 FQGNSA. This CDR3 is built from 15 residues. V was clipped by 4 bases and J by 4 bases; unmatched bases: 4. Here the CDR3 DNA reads TGTGCCAGCAGCTCAGGACAGGGGGAAGGAAACACCATATATTTT. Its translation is CASSSGQGEGNTIYF.

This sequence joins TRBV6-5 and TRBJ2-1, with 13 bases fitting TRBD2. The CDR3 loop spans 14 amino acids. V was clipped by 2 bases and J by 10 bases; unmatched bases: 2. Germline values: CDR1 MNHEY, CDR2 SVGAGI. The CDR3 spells CASSYRGLAGEQFF. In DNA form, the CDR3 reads TGTGCCAGCAGTTACAGGGGACTAGCGGGAGAGCAGTTCTTC.

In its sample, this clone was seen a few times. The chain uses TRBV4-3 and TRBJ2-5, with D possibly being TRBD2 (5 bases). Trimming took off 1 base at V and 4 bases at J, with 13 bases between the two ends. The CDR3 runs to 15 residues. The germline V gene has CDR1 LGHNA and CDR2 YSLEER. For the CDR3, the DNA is TGCGCCAGCAGCCAAGTTTATCTAGCTGGAGAGACCCAGTACTTC. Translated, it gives CASSQVYLAGETQYF.

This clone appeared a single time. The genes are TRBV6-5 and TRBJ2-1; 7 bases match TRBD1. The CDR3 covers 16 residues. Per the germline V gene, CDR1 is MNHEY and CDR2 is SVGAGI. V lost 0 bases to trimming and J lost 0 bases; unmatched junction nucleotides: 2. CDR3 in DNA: TGTGCCAGCAGTTACTCCGCAGGGGGCTCCTACAATGAGCAGTTCTTC. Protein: CASSYSAGGSYNEQFF.

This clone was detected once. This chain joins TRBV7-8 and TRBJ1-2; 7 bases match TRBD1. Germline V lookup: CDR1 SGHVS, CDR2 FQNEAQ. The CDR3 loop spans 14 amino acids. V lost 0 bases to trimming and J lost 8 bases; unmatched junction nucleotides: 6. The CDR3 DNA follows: TGTGCCAGCAGCTTAGCAGACAGGGAGGCCGGCTACACCTTC. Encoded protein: CASSLADREAGYTF. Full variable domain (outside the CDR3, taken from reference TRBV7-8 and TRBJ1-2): GAGVSQSPRYKVAKRGQDVALRCDPISGHVSLFWYQQALGQGPEFLTYFQNEAQLDKSGLPSDRFFAERPEGSVSTLKIQRTQQEDSAVYLCASSLADREAGYTFGSGTRLTVV.

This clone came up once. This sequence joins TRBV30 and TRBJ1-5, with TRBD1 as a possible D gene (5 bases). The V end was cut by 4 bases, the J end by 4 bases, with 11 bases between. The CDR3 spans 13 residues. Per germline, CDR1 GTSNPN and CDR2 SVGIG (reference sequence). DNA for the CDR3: TGTGCCTGGACGGATGGGGCTAATCAGCCCCAGCATTTT. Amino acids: CAWTDGANQPQHF.

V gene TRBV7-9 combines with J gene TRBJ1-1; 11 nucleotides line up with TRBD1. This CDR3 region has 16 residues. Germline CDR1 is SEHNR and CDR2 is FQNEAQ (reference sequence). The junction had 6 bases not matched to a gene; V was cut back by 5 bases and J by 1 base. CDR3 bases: TGTGCCAGCAGCCCCGGACAGGGGGCCCGGAACACTGAAGCTTTCTTT. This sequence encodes CASSPGQGARNTEAFF. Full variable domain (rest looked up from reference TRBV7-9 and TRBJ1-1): DTGVSQNPRHKITKRGQNVTFRCDPISEHNRLYWYRQTLGQGPEFLTYFQNEAQLEKSRLLSDRFSAERPKGSFSTLEIQRTEQGDSAMYLCASSPGQGARNTEAFFGQGTRLTVV.

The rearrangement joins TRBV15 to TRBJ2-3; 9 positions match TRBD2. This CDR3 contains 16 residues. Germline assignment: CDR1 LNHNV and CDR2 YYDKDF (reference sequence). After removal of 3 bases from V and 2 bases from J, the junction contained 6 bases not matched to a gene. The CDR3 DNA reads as TGTGCCACCAGCAGCAGGCGGGGGGGCTACACAGATACGCAGTATTTT. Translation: CATSSRRGGYTDTQYF.

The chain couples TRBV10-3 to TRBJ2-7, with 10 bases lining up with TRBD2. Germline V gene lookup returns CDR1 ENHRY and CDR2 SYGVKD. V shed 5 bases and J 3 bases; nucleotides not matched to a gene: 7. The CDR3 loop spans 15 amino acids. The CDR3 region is CAISLGTSADYEQYF. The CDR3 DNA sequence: TGTGCCATCAGTCTCGGGACTAGCGCCGACTACGAGCAGTACTTC.

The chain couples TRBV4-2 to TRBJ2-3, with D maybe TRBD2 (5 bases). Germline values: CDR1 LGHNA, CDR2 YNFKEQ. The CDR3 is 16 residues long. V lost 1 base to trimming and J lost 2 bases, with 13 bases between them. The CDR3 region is CASSQGAEPITDTQYF. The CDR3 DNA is TGTGCCAGCAGCCAAGGAGCGGAACCGATCACAGATACGCAGTATTTT.

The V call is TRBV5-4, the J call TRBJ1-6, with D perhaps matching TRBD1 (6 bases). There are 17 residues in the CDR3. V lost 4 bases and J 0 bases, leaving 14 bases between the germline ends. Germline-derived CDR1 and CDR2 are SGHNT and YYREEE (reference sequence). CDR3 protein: CASSPDRLSSYNSPLHF. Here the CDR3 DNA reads TGTGCCAGCAGCCCCGACAGGCTGAGCTCCTATAATTCACCCCTCCACTTT.